This TCR beta chain originates from a study of blood T cell repertoires in COVID-19. Study details: Donors in the United States, Italy and Spain gave samples during acute or convalescent COVID-19. In each case, the material was cDNA or gDNA derived from T cells, B-cell-depleted T cells, or PBMCs.

Only in-frame clones appear in the TCRdb table, and some are missing; sequencing was by immunoSEQ multiplex PCR. The sample records about 210,000 clones, approximately 80% being singletons. One Seattle source followed patients from active infection through their disease course. With 6 bases clipped from V and 6 bases from J, the junction kept 11 bases outside the gene matches. Germline V gene sequence: CDR1 SGHTA, CDR2 FQGNSA. This CDR3 is 15 amino acids long. The sample comprised peripheral blood. The rearrangement links TRBV7-2 to TRBJ2-7; 10 positions match TRBD1. This clonotype originated in a woman of 80 years or more with COVID-19, enrolled during active disease. The CDR3 is CASRRPGTGAGEQYF. CDR3 DNA sequence: TGTGCCAGCAGACGTCCCGGGACAGGGGCTGGCGAGCAGTACTTC.